This T cell receptor (beta chain) stems from a study of blood T cell repertoires in COVID-19. Background on the study: Some COVID-19 samples were acute and others convalescent; all came from the United States, Italy and Spain. PBMCs, B-cell-depleted T cells, or T cells provided the cDNA or gDNA that made up the material.

The CDR3 covers 15 residues. The germline V gene encodes CDR1 SGHTA and CDR2 FQGTGA. The ends lost 4 bases at V and 4 bases at J; junction bases unmatched: 8. Seattle researchers signed up patients amid active infection and tracked them longitudinally. Authors' data handling: Reference gene primer amplification yielded estimated nucleated cell counts. Profiling relied on immunoSEQ multiplex PCR, and the TCRdb table lists in-frame clones only, not all of them. V and J calls and clone size follow that table, whereas D and trimming were derived from the DNA. The table records around 190,000 clones, around nine tenths of them present only once.

The rearrangement joins TRBV7-3 to TRBJ2-3, with TRBD1 matching over 7 bases. The clonotype was recovered from a man between 50 and 59 years old with COVID-19, enrolled during active disease. Source material: peripheral blood. CDR3 coding DNA: TGTGCCAGCAGCTCAACCCCTACAGGGGCAGATACGCAGTATTTT. Its translation is CASSSTPTGADTQYF.